The clone carrying this T cell receptor beta chain was seen a few times. What it binds is not known. This record belongs to a study of cytomegalovirus exposure and HLA in healthy donors. Germline V lookup: CDR1 LNHDA, CDR2 SQIVND (reference sequence). There are 16 residues in the CDR3. Trimming removed 7 bases from V and 4 bases from J; junction bases left unmatched: 10. Researchers ran the PCR with 60 Vbeta and 13 Jbeta primers. Data came from immunoSEQ multiplex PCR; TCRdb stores just in-frame clones and leaves some out. This sample has 150,000 to 200,000 clones, with around 79% found just once. The study's findings and limits: Researchers left out some V segments, among them TRBV6-2 and TRBV6-3, as indistinguishable. A list of approximately 160 TCR beta chains associated with cytomegalovirus was given. More clonal expansion characterized HLA-associated TCR beta chains than equally common others in a later analysis.

The chain carries TRBV19 and TRBJ2-1, with 10 nucleotides matching TRBD2. What was sequenced was PBMCs. This clonotype originated in a woman aged 45-59 years in good health and CMV-seronegative. CDR3 DNA: TGTGCCAGTACCCCCCCGGGTAGCGGGAGGTACAATGAGCAGTTCTTC. It specifies CASTPPGSGRYNEQFF. The full variable domain, completed using reference TRBV19 and TRBJ2-1, is DGGITQSPKYLFRKEGQNVTLSCEQNLNHDAMYWYRQDPGQGLRLIYYSQIVNDFQKGDIAEGYSVSREKKESFPLTVTSAQKNPTAFYLCASTPPGSGRYNEQFFGPGTRLTVL.